One T cell receptor beta chain is described in this entry. Only in-frame clones appear in the TCRdb table, and some are missing; sequencing was by immunoSEQ multiplex PCR. This table has about 83,000 clones, about four fifths appearing once. The data are from a study of blood T cell repertoires in COVID-19. Trimming removed 2 bases at V and 1 base at J, with 8 bases between. This CDR3 contains 15 residues. Germline assignment: CDR1 LNHNV and CDR2 YYDKDF (reference sequence). The sequenced sample consisted of peripheral blood. The V call is TRBV15, the J call TRBJ1-4, with a weak D call TRBD1 (6 bases). This sequence originates from a woman of 80 years or more with active or convalescent COVID-19. CDR3 sequence (DNA): TGTGCCACCAGCAGACAGGGGATAACTAATGAAAAACTGTTTTTT. Encoded protein: CATSRQGITNEKLFF. The whole variable domain, remainder taken from reference TRBV15 and TRBJ1-4, is DAMVIQNPRYQVTQFGKPVTLSCSQTLNHNVMYWYQQKSSQAPKLLFHYYDKDFNNEADTPDNFQSRRPNTSFCFLDIRSPGLGDTAMYLCATSRQGITNEKLFFGSGTQLSVL.